This T cell receptor (beta chain) was recovered during a study of OX40 agonist ivuxolimab in advanced cancers. Turning to the study itself: Two patients with cutaneous melanoma and one with hepatocellular carcinoma, three in total, showed partial responses.

The study sampled blood at baseline, cycle 4 day 1, and cycle 7 day 1. Trimming removed 5 bases from V and 2 bases from J, with 17 bases in between. In germline, CDR1 is LNHDA, CDR2 SQIVND (reference sequence). This CDR3 is 16 amino acids long. Sequencing was performed with immunoSEQ multiplex PCR; in TCRdb, only in-frame clones are kept and a portion is missing. The sample has 57,000 or so clones, 70% to 90% seen once. The source material was CD4+ or CD8+ T cells sorted from blood, sampled in a trial of the OX40 agonist ivuxolimab. This receptor was taken from an adult with an advanced solid tumor such as melanoma, head and neck, liver or kidney cancer. J is TRBJ2-3 and V is TRBV19; no definite D call. CDR3 sequence reads: CASSAILGRPTDTQYF. The CDR3 DNA follows: TGTGCCAGTAGTGCGATCTTAGGGCGGCCCACAGATACGCAGTATTTT.